This T cell receptor beta chain was captured by sequencing in a study of CD8+ T cells in alopecia areata. Study summary: Transfer of skin from approximately 6-13-month-old C3H/HeJ graft donors with spontaneous alopecia was made to roughly 7-11-week-old female C3H/HeJ mice. Study results and limitations: TCRs were shared less clearly across patients than in mice, possibly for HLA-related reasons. Across lesional scalp, and particularly alopecia totalis/universalis, clonality surpassed that of normal scalp.

Cells pooled from cutaneous lymph nodes were sorted on CD4, CD8alpha, NKG2D, NKG2ACE and other markers. As regards this clone: The antigen is unknown. Just one base apart from a much larger clone, this may be a read error. Gene and germline names: mouse. The CDR3 end falls 4 residues outside the read, so it is completed with the germline J gene.

Isolated RNA was reverse transcribed into cDNA used as the sequencing template. Produced via immunoSEQ multiplex PCR; TCRdb's table is partial and in-frame only. The data list more than 250,000 clones, none observed once; roughly 1.2% falls to the top ten. The CDR3 extends over 13 amino acids. CDR1 and CDR2 (germline): FNHDT, SITEND (reference sequence). The TCR originated in a C3H/HeJ mouse with alopecia areata. Mice of this strain are of MHC haplotype H2-k. The V and J genes are TRBV19 and TRBJ2-5, with TRBD2 identical over 10 bases. The sequenced sample was CD4+ T cells sorted from a lymph node. The part of the CDR3 DNA that was read is TGTGCCAGCAGAGACTGGGGGGAAGAC. It encodes CASRDWGED. The entire CDR3 is CASRDWGEDTQYF.